This TCR beta chain stems from a study of Graves' ophthalmopathy and Graves' hyperthyroidism. Points from the study as a whole: Blood contained most expanded thyroid clonotypes exceeding 0.001 frequency.

The CDR3 is made up of 14 amino acids. The germline V gene has CDR1 SGHRS and CDR2 YFSETQ. Trimming removed 0 bases from V and 3 bases from J, with 10 bases in between. A remark on this clonotype: Its matching antigen is unknown.

RNA served as the template for amplifying TCR beta CDR3 regions. Amplification began with first-round RT-PCR using HTBI primers, then second-round multiplex PCR was performed. One entry per CDR3 protein results from TCRdb running MiXCR on the multiplex PCR reads. The table has about 220,000 distinct CDR3 sequences, roughly 21% seen once. The sequence was obtained from a woman between 45 and 60 years old with Graves' ophthalmopathy. The chain uses TRBV5-1 and TRBJ2-7; D not resolved. Sequences were obtained from peripheral blood. CDR3 loop: CASSLGLDNYEQYF. Written as DNA, the CDR3 is TGCGCCAGCAGCTTGGGTCTAGATAACTACGAGCAGTACTTC. Full variable domain (rest looked up from reference TRBV5-1 and TRBJ2-7): KAGVTQTPRYLIKTRGQQVTLSCSPISGHRSVSWYQQTPGQGLQFLFEYFSETQRNKGNFPGRFSGRQFSNSRSEMNVSTLELGDSALYLCASSLGLDNYEQYFGPGTRLTVT.